The table lists the clone carrying this T cell receptor beta chain with a count of one. The sample originates from a study of T cell changes during pregnancy in multiple sclerosis. The CDR3 is made up of 12 amino acids. V lost 6 bases to trimming and J lost 10 bases, with 15 bases between them. Germline CDR1 reads SEHNR; CDR2 reads FQNEAQ (reference sequence). Sequenced by immunoSEQ multiplex PCR; TCRdb stores in-frame clones only, minus some. This table has 25,000 to 30,000 clones, 85% to 95% appearing once. The TCR originated in a female donor with multiple sclerosis, enrolled in a pregnancy study. The rearrangement links TRBV7-9 to TRBJ1-1; D may be TRBD1 (5 bases). The sequencing here drew on CD4+ T cells from peripheral blood mononuclear cells, taken in the first trimester of pregnancy. The CDR3 loop is CASSSRAGGAFF. The CDR3, as DNA: TGTGCCAGCAGTTCCCGAGCCGGGGGAGCTTTCTTT.